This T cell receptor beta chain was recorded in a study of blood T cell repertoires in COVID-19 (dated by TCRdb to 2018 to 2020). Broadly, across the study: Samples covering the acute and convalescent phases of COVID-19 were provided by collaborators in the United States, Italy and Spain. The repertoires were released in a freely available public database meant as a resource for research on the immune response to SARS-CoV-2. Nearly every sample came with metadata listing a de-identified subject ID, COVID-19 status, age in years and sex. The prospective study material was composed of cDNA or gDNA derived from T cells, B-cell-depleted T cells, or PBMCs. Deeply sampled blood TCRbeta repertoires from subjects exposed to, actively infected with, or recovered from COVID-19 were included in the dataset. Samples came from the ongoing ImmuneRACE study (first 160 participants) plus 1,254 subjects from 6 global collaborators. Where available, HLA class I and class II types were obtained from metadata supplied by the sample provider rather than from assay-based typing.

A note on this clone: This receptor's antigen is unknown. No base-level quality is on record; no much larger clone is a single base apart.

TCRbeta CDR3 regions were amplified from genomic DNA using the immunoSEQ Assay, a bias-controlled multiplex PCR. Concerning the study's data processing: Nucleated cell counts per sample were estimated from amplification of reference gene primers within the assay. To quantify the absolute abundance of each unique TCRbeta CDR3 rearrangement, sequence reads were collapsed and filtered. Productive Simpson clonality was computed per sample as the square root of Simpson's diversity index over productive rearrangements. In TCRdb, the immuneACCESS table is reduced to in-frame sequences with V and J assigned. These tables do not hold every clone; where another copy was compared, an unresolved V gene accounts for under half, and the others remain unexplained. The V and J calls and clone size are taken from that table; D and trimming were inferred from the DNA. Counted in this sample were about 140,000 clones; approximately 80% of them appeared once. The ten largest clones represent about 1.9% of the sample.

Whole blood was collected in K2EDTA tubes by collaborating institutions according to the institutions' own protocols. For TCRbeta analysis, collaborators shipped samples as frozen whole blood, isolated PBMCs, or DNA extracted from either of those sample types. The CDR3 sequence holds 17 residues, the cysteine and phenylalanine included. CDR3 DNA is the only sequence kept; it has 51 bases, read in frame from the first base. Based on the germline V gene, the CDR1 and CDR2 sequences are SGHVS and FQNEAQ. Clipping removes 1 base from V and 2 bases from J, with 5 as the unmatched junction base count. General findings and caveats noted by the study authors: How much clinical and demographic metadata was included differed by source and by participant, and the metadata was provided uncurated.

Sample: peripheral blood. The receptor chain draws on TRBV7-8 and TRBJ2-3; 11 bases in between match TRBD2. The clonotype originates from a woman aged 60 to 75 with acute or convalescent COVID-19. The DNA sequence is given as TGTGCCAGCAGCTTAGGATGGGGACTAGCGGTCACAGATACGCAGTATTTT. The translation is CASSLGWGLAVTDTQYF.